This TCR beta chain was retrieved from a study of T cells in Graves' hyperthyroidism and ophthalmopathy. Study-wide points: Model-based prediction identified ophthalmopathy a median around 6.7 months prior to its onset.

This clonotype has a count of ten or more. Its antigen is as yet unknown. Hyperthyroidism patients were newly diagnosed, had disease duration under 2 months, and were aged 18 to 65 years. Together with thyroid ultrasound, orbital computed tomography, serum thyroxine and TRAb, clinical symptoms were used for diagnoses. The CDR3 extends over 14 amino acids. V gave up 4 bases and J gave up 8 bases, with 18 bases separating them. Germline V lookup: CDR1 MDHEN, CDR2 SYDVKM. From RNA transcripts, TCR beta CDR3 regions were amplified. RT-PCR in the first round (using the HTBI primer set) targeted the TCR CDR3. MiXCR, run by TCRdb on the multiplex PCR reads, gives a single entry per CDR3 protein. The repertoire holds a few hundred thousand distinct CDR3 sequences, with around 20% as singletons.

Input material: blood. The sequence came from a man aged 18 to 30 with Graves' hyperthyroidism. V gene TRBV28 combines with J gene TRBJ2-7; D is unclear. The CDR3, as DNA: TGTGCCAGCAGTTCACCCCGGCCCGGATTTAAGCAGTACTTC. It specifies CASSSPRPGFKQYF.